This TCR beta chain originates from a study of blood T cell repertoires in COVID-19. At the level of the study: T cells, B-cell-depleted T cells, or PBMCs supplied cDNA or gDNA.

Participants, about 18 to 90 years old, spanned around 26 US areas. Before being deemed recovered, Cohort 3 donors had two negative PCRs, clearance, or symptom resolution. In the authors' workflow: Researchers report that nucleated cell counts were estimated from reference gene primer amplification. TCRdb keeps only in-frame clones here, not all; method: immunoSEQ multiplex PCR. From that table come the V and J calls and clone size; the DNA was used to work out D and trimming. Found here are approximately 150,000 clones, 75% to 90% of them singletons; the top ten hold approximately 11%. Germline CDR1 is MDHEN and CDR2 is SYDVKM. V trimming: 5 bases; J trimming: 4 bases; junction bases outside the gene matches: 3. The CDR3 is 13 residues long.

The receptor comes from a man in his sixties who had recovered from COVID-19. The sample comprised PBMCs or T cells enriched from blood (not recorded which). The chain uses TRBV28 and TRBJ2-3; 7 bases match TRBD1. The DNA for the CDR3 is TGTGCCAGCAGTACAGGGGCCCCAGATACGCAGTATTTT. This sequence encodes CASSTGAPDTQYF.